Listed below are T cell receptor beta chains from one sample, sequenced in a study of cytomegalovirus exposure and HLA in healthy donors. Repertoires were generated with immunoSEQ multiplex PCR, while TCRdb's copy carries only in-frame clones and drops some. Altogether 95,000 to 150,000 clones are present, roughly 80% being singletons, with the ten largest covering roughly 4%. Sequenced: PBMCs. Receptors originate from a woman in her thirties or forties in good health and CMV-seropositive. CDR3s include the opening cysteine and the closing phenylalanine or tryptophan. A D gene is named only where the DNA matches it firmly. Expanded clones are given a class, and other clones once, few, many or no size at all.

NA	TRBV4-1	NA	TRBJ1-2	TGCGCCAGCAGCCCGGGGGTATGGTTAGTTAACTATGGCTACACCTTC	CASSPGVWLVNYGYTF
NA	TRBV5-1	NA	TRBJ1-1	TGCGCCAGCAGTTCGGGGGGGGCGGCGAACACTGAAGCTTTCTTT	CASSSGGAANTEAFF
NA	TRBV7-9	NA	TRBJ2-1	TGTGCCAGCAGCGGGAGTAGTGGGAATGAGCAGTTCTTC	CASSGSSGNEQFF
NA	TRBV6-6	NA	TRBJ1-1	TGTGCCAGCAGCCTCGGAGGGAACACTGAAGCTTTCTTT	CASSLGGNTEAFF
NA	TRBV28	TRBD1	TRBJ2-3	TGTGCCAGCAGTTTAGAGGACAGGGTTGCAGATACGCAGTATTTT	CASSLEDRVADTQYF
NA	TRBV27	TRBD1	TRBJ2-3	TGTGCCAGCAGCCACGGGACAGGGAACACAGATACGCAGTATTTT	CASSHGTGNTDTQYF
NA	TRBV28	NA	TRBJ2-7	TGTGCCAGCAGTTTTACAGGGCCAGGGACGTACTTC	CASSFTGPGTYF
NA	TRBV5-1	TRBD2	TRBJ2-5	TGCGCCAGCAGCTTGGACGGGACTAGGAAGGAGACCCAGTACTTC	CASSLDGTRKETQYF
NA	TRBV19	NA	TRBJ2-1	TGTGCCAGTAGTCGGCAGGGTACGACGAGCTCCTACAATGAGCAGTTCTTC	CASSRQGTTSSYNEQFF
NA	TRBV7-9	TRBD1	TRBJ2-7	TGTGCCAGCAGCGCAGGGGGCCTCAGCTCCTACGAGCAGTACTTC	CASSAGGLSSYEQYF
NA	TRBV7-6	NA	TRBJ2-7	TGTGCCAGCAGCTTATCTACCTACGAGCAGTACTTC	CASSLSTYEQYF
few	TRBV4-1	TRBD1	TRBJ2-7	TGCGCCAGCAGCGCAACAGGGGGCTACGAGCAGTACTTC	CASSATGGYEQYF
once	TRBV7-8	TRBD2	TRBJ2-1	TGTGCCAGCAGCTTAGTCCGGACTAGCGGGAGTAGTTCTAATGAGCAGTTCTTC	CASSLVRTSGSSSNEQFF
NA	TRBV10-3	NA	TRBJ2-7	TGTGCCATCAGTGAGTCGGCCAGGGGCTCCTACGAGCAGTACTTC	CAISESARGSYEQYF
NA	TRBV19	TRBD1	TRBJ2-7	TGTGCCAGTAGTATAGCGGAGGGGACAGGGATTTACGAGCAGTACTTC	CASSIAEGTGIYEQYF
NA	TRBV4-3	TRBD2	TRBJ2-1	TGCGCCAGCAGCCAAGATCCCGGACTAGCGGTCTACAATGAGCAGTTCTTC	CASSQDPGLAVYNEQFF
few	TRBV9	TRBD2	TRBJ2-1	TGTGCCAGCAGCCCACAAGCGGGAGGCCTGATTTACAATGAGCAGTTCTTC	CASSPQAGGLIYNEQFF
NA	TRBV7-2	TRBD1	TRBJ1-2	TGTGCCAGCAGCTTAGGGGGGTCAGGGGGCGCCCGGAACTATGGCTACACCTTC	CASSLGGSGGARNYGYTF
NA	TRBV27	NA	TRBJ2-3	TGTGCCAGCAGTGGGACAACTAAAAGCACAGATACGCAGTATTTT	CASSGTTKSTDTQYF
NA	TRBV28	NA	TRBJ1-2	TGTGCCAGCAGTTTTTTTGCCCTAGCTAACTATGGCTACACCTTC	CASSFFALANYGYTF
NA	TRBV4-1	NA	TRBJ1-1	TGCGCCAGCAGCCATGATTGGACAACTGAAGCTTTCTTT	CASSHDWTTEAFF
NA	TRBV5-8	TRBD2	TRBJ2-3	TGTGCCAGCAGTTCTGCTGCGGGGGAATATACGCAGTATTTT	CASSSAAGEYTQYF
NA	TRBV5-1	TRBD1	TRBJ2-7	TGCGCCAGCAGACTGACTCGACAGGGGGCTAGGAACGAGCAGTACTTC	CASRLTRQGARNEQYF
NA	TRBV19	TRBD2	TRBJ2-7	TGTGCCAGTAGTATAGATCTGACTAGCCCGCCCAGGGAGCAGTACTTC	CASSIDLTSPPREQYF
NA	TRBV4-1	TRBD2	TRBJ2-7	TGCGCCAGCAGCCAGATGGGGCTAGCGGGAGGAATCTTCGACGAGCAGTACTTC	CASSQMGLAGGIFDEQYF
NA	TRBV5-6	NA	TRBJ2-2	TGTGCCAGCAGCTTGCGCGGGACCAACACCGGGGAGCTGTTTTTT	CASSLRGTNTGELFF
NA	TRBV7-9	NA	TRBJ2-1	TGTGCCAGCAGCTTGGGGGGGGGCCCCTACAATGAGCAGTTCTTC	CASSLGGGPYNEQFF